This TCR beta chain was sequenced for a study of neurological immune-mediated disorders. This clonotype was detected many times. The CDR3 runs to 14 residues. Trimming took 1 base from V and 2 from J, leaving 6 bases between them. Germline assignment: CDR1 MNHEY and CDR2 SMNVEV (reference sequence). TCRdb reanalysed the 5' RACE reads using MiXCR and keeps one entry per CDR3 protein. The table shows about 62,000 distinct CDR3 sequences, with 3% to 4% occurring only once. Specimen: PBMCs. The chain couples TRBV27 to TRBJ1-5; D gene unclear. The sequence was collected from a woman in her fifties or sixties with multiple sclerosis. The CDR3 DNA sequence: TGTGCCAGCAGTTTATTAAATGGCAATCAGCCCCAGCATTTT. Protein product: CASSLLNGNQPQHF.